Below are 4 T cell receptor beta chains sequenced from a single sample in a study of spatial heterogeneity in lung cancer. The time point: sample taken at primary tumor resection. TCRdb passed the 5' RACE reads through MiXCR, listing each CDR3 protein once. The sample has approximately 9,200 distinct CDR3 sequences; 5% are singletons. Findings of the study overall: Counts of expanded intratumoral alpha and beta TCRs tracked tumor mutation counts.

For these TCRs, the target antigens are not known. The source was lung tumor tissue, collected at surgery. The receptors originated from a female donor with early-stage non-small cell lung cancer.

This clonotype counts as medium-sized. This chain links TRBV7-3 with TRBJ2-3, with TRBD2 identical over 9 bases. The CDR3 runs 14 residues. The J segment lost 4 bases and the V segment lost 2 bases, leaving 1 base of the junction unmatched. The V gene's germline CDR1 is SGHTA and CDR2 FQGTGA. CDR3 residues: CASSLGGRADTQYF. CDR3 sequence (DNA): TGTGCCAGCAGCTTAGGCGGGAGGGCAGATACGCAGTATTTT.

Only a few counts were recorded for this clonotype. V usage is TRBV19 and J usage is TRBJ2-1, with no clear D. V lost 9 bases to trimming and J lost 0 bases, with 12 bases between them. Germline V lookup: CDR1 LNHDA, CDR2 SQIVND (reference sequence). The CDR3 loop spans 14 amino acids. In DNA form, the CDR3 reads TGTGCCAGCCAGGCGTGGATCTCCTACAATGAGCAGTTCTTC. It is translated as CASQAWISYNEQFF.

Many counts were recorded for this clonotype. The J gene is TRBJ2-1, the V gene TRBV4-2; no reliable D call. Trimming removed 5 bases from V and 2 bases from J, with 16 bases in between. Germline-derived CDR1 and CDR2 are LGHNA and YNFKEQ. CDR3 length equals 16 residues. The CDR3 coding sequence is TGTGCCAGCAGCTTCGGTGGATCTATACCCTACAATGAGCAGTTCTTC. Translating gives CASSFGGSIPYNEQFF.

This clonotype was seen repeatedly, ten times or more. The chain carries TRBV9 and TRBJ2-7, with D perhaps matching TRBD2 (5 bases). Trimming cost V 3 bases and J 4 bases, with 8 bases left between them. Germline V gene sequence: CDR1 SGDLS, CDR2 YYNGEE. The CDR3 loop spans 12 amino acids. The CDR3 DNA reads as TGTGCCAGCAGCGCGGACTCTTACGAGCAGTACTTC. Translation: CASSADSYEQYF.